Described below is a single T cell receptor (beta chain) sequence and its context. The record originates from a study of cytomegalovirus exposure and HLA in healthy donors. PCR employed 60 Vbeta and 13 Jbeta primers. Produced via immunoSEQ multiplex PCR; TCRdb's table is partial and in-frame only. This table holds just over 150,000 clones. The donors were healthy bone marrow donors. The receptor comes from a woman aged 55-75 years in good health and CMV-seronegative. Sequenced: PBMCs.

This chain's CDR3 is CASSLDRGGSYGYTF. In DNA form, the CDR3 reads TGTGCCAGCAGCTTAGACAGGGGCGGCTCCTATGGCTACACCTTC. The chain combines TRBV7-6 with TRBJ1-2; 7 bases are a match to TRBD1. V lost 1 base to trimming and J lost 4 bases; unmatched junction nucleotides: 6. In germline, CDR1 is SGHVS, CDR2 FNYEAQ. CDR3 size: 15 residues.